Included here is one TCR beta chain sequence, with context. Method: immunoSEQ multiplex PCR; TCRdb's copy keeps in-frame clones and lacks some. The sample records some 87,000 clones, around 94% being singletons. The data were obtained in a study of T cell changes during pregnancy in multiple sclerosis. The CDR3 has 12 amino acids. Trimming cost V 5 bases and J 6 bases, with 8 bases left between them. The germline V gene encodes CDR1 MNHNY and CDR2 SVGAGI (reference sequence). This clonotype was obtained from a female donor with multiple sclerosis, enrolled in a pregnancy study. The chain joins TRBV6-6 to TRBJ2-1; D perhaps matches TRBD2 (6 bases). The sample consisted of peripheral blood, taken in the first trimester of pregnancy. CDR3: CASSTGVNEQFF. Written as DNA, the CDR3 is TGTGCCAGCAGTACGGGGGTCAATGAGCAGTTCTTC.